The source of this T cell receptor (beta chain) is a study of cytomegalovirus exposure and HLA in healthy donors. Study-level points and caveats: Later analysis demonstrated an association between a missense DCLRE1C variant and TCR beta V- and J-gene trimming. The productive fraction for most TCR beta V segments was about 90% or about 30% in an earlier analysis.

It was with 60 Vbeta and 13 Jbeta primers that the PCR ran. The table came from immunoSEQ multiplex PCR; TCRdb's copy has only in-frame clones and leaves some out. The sample carries around 150,000 clones, about 80% recorded once. V was shortened by 1 base and J by 2 bases, with 13 bases between the two germline ends. Germline CDR1 is SEHNR and CDR2 is FQNEAQ (reference sequence). This CDR3 is built from 16 residues. Notes on this clone: Its antigen is undetermined.

This chain joins TRBV7-9 and TRBJ2-3, with a tentative D call TRBD2 (6 bases). This receptor was obtained from a man aged 30 to 39 in good health. Sequenced input: PBMCs. The DNA for the CDR3 is TGTGCCAGCAGCTTAGGAAGTGGCGGGATCACAGATACGCAGTATTTT. Its protein is CASSLGSGGITDTQYF.